The text below deals with one T cell receptor (beta chain). Its cognate antigen is unknown. The CD8+ and CD4+ T cells were isolated magnetically using a negative isolation approach, whereas the TEMRA cells were enriched by FACS. The data were taken from a study of CD8 T cells in Susac syndrome. General study points: By the study's own acknowledgment, its TCR sequencing and HLA analysis included relatively few individuals.

V was cut by 4 bases and J by 7 bases, with 9 bases left in between. From germline, CDR1 is SGHDT and CDR2 YYEEEE. CDR3 length: 11 amino acids. cDNA came from about 0.46 to 1 ug RNA primed by random hexamers. An immunoSEQ multiplex PCR generated amplified TCR beta CDR3 products spanning 54 Vbeta and 13 Jbeta. TCRdb reanalysed the immunoSEQ multiplex PCR reads using MiXCR and keeps one entry per CDR3 protein. Of over 80,000 distinct CDR3 sequences in the sample, 85% to 95% were seen once. The sequence was obtained from a human donor in good health. The chain uses TRBV5-6 and TRBJ2-7; D not certain. Sequences were obtained from CD8+ T cells from PBMCs. The CDR3 DNA reads as TGTGCCAGCAGCCAGGATGGAGAGCAGTACTTC. Translated, it gives CASSQDGEQYF.